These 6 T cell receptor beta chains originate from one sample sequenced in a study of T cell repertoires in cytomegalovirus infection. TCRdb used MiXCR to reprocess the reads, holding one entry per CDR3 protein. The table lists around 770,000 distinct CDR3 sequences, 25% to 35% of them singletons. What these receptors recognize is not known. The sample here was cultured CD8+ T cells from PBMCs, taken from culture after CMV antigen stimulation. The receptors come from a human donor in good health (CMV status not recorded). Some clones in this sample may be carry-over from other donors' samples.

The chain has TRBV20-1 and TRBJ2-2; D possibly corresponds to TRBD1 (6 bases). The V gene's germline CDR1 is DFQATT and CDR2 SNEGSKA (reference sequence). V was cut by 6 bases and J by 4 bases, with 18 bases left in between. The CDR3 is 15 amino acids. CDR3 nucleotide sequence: TGCAGTGCCCTTCCCCAGGGGTTTCCCACCGGGGAGCTGTTTTTT. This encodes CSALPQGFPTGELFF.

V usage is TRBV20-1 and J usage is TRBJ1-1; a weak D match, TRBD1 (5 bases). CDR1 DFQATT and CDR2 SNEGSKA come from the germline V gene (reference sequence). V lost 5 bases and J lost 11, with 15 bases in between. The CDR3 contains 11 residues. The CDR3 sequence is CSAPVLEGAFF. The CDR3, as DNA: TGCAGTGCTCCAGTCCTGGAGGGGGCTTTCTTT.

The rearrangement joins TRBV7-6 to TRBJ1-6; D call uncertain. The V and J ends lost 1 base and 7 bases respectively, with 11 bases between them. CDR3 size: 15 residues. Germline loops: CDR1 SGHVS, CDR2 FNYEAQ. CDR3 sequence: CASSLGPQTNSPLHF. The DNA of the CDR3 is TGTGCCAGCAGCTTAGGGCCTCAAACCAATTCACCCCTCCACTTT.

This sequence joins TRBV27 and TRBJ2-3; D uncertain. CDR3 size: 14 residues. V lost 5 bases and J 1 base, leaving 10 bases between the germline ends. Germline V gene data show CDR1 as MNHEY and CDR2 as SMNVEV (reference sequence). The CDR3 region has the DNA TGTGCCAGCAGTGGGCTAAGGGGCACAGATACGCAGTATTTT. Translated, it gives CASSGLRGTDTQYF.

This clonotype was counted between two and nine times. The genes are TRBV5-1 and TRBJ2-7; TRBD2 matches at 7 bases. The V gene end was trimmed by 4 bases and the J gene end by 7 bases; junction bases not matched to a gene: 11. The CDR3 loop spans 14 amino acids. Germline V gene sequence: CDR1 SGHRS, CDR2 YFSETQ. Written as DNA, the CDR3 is TGCGCCAGCAGCCCAGGGCGGGGGTTGAGTGAGCAGTACTTC. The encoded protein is CASSPGRGLSEQYF.

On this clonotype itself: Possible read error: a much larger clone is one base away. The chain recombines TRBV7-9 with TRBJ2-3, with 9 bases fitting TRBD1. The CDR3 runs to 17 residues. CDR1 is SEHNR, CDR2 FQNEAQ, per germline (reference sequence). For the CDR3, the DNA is TGTGCCAGCGGCTTAGCTCGACAGGGGGGTAGCACAGATACGCAGTATTTT. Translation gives CASGLARQGGSTDTQYF.